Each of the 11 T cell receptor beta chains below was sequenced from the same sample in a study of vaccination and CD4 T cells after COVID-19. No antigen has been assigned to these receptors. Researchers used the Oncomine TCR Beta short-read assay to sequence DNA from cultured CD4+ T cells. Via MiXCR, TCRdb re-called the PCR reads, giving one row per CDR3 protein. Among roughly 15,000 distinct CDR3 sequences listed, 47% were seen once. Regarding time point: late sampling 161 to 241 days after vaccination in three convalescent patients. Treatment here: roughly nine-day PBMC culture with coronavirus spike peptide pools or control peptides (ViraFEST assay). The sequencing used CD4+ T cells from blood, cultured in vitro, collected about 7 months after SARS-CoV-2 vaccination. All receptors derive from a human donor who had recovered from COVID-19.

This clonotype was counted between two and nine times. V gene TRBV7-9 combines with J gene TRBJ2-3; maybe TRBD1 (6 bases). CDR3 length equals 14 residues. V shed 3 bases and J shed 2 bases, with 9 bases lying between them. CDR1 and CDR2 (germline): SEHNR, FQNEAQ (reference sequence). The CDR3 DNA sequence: TGTGCCAGCAGCTTTGGGGGCGCCACAGATACGCAGTATTTT. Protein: CASSFGGATDTQYF.

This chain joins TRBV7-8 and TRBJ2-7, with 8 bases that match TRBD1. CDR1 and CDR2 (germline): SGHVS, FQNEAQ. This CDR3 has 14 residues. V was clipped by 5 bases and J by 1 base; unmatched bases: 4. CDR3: CASSVRQGSYEQYF. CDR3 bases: TGTGCCAGCAGCGTCCGACAGGGGTCCTACGAGCAGTACTTC.

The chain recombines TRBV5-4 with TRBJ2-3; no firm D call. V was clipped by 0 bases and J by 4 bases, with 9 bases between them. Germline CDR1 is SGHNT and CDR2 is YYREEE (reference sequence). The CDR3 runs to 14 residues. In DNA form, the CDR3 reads TGTGCCAGCAGCTTGGCGCGTGGGCCAGATACGCAGTATTTT. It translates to CASSLARGPDTQYF. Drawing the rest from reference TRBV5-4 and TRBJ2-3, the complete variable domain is ETGVTQSPTHLIKTRGQQVTLRCSSQSGHNTVSWYQQALGQGPQFIFQYYREEENGRGNFPPRFSGLQFPNYSSELNVNALELDDSALYLCASSLARGPDTQYFGPGTRLTVL.

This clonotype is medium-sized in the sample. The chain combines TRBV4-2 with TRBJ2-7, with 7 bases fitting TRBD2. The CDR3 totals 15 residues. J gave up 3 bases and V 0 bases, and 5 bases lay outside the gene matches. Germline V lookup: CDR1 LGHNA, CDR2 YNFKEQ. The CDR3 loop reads CASSQESRGGYEQYF. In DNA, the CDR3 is TGTGCCAGCAGCCAAGAAAGTCGCGGGGGCTACGAGCAGTACTTC.

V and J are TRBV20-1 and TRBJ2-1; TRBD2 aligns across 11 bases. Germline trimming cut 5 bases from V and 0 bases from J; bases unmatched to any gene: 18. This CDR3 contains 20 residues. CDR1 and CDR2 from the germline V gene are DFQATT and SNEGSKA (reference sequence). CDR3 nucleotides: TGCAGTGCTCCTAGTTGGACAGGGACTAGCGGAGGCAGCTCCTACAATGAGCAGTTCTTC. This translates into CSAPSWTGTSGGSSYNEQFF.

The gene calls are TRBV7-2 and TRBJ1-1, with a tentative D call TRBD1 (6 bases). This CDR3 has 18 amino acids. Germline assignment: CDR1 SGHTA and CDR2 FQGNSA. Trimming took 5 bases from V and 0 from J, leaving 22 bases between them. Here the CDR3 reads CASSRRGKGGGLNTEAFF. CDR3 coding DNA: TGTGCCAGCAGCCGACGGGGTAAGGGGGGTGGTTTGAACACTGAAGCTTTCTTT.

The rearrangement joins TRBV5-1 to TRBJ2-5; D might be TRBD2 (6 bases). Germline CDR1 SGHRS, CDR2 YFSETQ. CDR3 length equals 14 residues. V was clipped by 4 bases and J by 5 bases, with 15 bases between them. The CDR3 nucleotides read TGCGCCAGCAGCGGCGGAGGGCTCCCCGAGACCCAGTACTTC. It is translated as CASSGGGLPETQYF.

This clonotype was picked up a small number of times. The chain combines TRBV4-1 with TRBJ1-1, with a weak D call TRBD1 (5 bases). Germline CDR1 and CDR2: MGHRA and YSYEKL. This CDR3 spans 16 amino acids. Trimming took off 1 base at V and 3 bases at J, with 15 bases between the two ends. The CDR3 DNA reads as TGCGCCAGCAGCCAAGTCGCAGGGACGGGGGACACTGAAGCTTTCTTT. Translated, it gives CASSQVAGTGDTEAFF.

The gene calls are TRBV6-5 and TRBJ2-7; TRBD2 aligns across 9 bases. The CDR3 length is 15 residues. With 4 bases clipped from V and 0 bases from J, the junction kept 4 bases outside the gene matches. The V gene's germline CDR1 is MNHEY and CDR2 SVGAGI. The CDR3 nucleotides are TGTGCCAGCAGTTCTATTAGCGGGGGCTCCTACGAGCAGTACTTC. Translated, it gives CASSSISGGSYEQYF.

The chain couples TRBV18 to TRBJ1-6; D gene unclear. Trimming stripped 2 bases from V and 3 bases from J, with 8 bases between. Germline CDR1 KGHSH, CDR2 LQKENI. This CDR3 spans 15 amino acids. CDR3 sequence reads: CASSPTANYNSPLHF. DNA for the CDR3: TGTGCCAGCTCACCAACAGCTAACTATAATTCACCCCTCCACTTT.

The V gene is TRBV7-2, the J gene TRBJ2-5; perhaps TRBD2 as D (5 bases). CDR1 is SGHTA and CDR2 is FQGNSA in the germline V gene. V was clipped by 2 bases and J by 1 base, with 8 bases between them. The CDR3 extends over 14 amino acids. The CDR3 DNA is TGTGCCAGCAGCTTAAAAGCGGCCCAAGAGACCCAGTACTTC. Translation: CASSLKAAQETQYF.